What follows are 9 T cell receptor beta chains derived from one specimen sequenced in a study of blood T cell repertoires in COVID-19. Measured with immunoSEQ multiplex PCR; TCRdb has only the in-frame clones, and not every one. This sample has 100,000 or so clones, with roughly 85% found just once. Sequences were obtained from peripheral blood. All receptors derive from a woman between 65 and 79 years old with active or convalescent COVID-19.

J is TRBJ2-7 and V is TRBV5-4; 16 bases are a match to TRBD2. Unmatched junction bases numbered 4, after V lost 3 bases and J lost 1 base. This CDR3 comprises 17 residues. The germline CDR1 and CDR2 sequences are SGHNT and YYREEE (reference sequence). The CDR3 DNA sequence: TGTGCCAGCAGCTCAGGGACTAGCGGGAGGGAATCCTACGAGCAGTACTTC. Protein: CASSSGTSGRESYEQYF.

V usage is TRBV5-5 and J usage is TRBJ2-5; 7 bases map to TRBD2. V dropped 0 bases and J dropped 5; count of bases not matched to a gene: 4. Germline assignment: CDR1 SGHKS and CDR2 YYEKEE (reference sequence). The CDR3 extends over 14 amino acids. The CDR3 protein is CASSLGTSPETQYF. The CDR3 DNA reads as TGTGCCAGCAGCTTGGGGACTAGTCCGGAGACCCAGTACTTC.

CDR3 residues: CASSSPAGGPSGELFF. The CDR3 region has the DNA TGTGCCAGCAGTTCCCCAGCGGGAGGGCCCTCCGGGGAGCTGTTTTTT. J is TRBJ2-2 and V is TRBV28; 10 bases are shared with TRBD2. Germline values: CDR1 MDHEN, CDR2 SYDVKM. V shed 4 bases and J 6 bases; nucleotides not matched to a gene: 8. The CDR3 consists of 16 residues.

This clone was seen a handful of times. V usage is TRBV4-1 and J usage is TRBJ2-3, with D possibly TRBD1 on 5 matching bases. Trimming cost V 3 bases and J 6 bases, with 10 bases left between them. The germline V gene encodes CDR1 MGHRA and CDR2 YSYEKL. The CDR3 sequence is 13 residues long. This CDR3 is CASSHGRGDTQYF. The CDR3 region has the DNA TGCGCCAGCAGCCATGGAAGGGGTGATACGCAGTATTTT.

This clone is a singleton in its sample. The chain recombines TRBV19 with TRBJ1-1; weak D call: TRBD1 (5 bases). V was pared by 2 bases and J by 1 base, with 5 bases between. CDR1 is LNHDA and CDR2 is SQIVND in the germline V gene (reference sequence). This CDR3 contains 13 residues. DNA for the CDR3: TGTGCCAGTAGTATACAGGGGAACACTGAAGCTTTCTTT. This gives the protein CASSIQGNTEAFF.

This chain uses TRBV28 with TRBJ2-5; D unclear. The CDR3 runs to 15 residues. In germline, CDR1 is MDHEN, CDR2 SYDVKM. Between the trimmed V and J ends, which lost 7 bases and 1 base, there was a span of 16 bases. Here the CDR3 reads CASTSAGSTQETQYF. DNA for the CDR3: TGTGCCAGCACCTCAGCCGGGTCAACCCAAGAGACCCAGTACTTC.

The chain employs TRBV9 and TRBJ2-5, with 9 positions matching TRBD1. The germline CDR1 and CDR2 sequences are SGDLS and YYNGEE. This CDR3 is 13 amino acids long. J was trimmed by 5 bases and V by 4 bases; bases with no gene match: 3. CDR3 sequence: CASSTGQGETQYF. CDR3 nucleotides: TGTGCCAGCAGCACTGGACAGGGGGAGACCCAGTACTTC.

Here the CDR3 DNA reads TGTGCCAGCAGCACCAGATGGACAGGGTGGAACACTGAAGCTTTCTTT. Translating gives CASSTRWTGWNTEAFF. V is TRBV7-2 and J is TRBJ1-1; the match to TRBD1 covers 8 bases. CDR1 SGHTA and CDR2 FQGNSA come from the germline V gene. There are 16 residues in the CDR3. V was pared by 5 bases and J by 1 base, with 9 bases of the junction left unmatched.

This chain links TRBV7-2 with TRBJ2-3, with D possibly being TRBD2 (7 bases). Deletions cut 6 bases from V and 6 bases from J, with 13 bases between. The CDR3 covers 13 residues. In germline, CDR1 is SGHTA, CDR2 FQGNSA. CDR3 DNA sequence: TGTGCCAGCAGTTCCACGGGGGGCGATACGCAGTATTTT. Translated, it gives CASSSTGGDTQYF.